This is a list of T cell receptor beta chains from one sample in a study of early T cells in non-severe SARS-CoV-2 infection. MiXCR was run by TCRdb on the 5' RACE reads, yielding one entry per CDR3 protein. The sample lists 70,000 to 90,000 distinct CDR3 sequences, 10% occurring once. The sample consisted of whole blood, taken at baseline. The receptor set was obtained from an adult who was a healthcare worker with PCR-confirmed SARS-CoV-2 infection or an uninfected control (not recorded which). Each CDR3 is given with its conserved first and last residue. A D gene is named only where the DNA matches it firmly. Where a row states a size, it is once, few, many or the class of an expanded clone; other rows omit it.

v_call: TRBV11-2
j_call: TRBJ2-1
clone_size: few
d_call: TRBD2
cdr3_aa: CASSLSAGAGSEQFF
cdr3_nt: TGTGCCAGCAGCTTGTCTGCGGGAGCGGGGAGTGAGCAGTTCTTC

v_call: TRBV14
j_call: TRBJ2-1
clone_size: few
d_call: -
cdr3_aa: CASSLETGYSINEQFF
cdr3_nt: TGTGCCAGCAGCCTAGAGACAGGATATTCGATCAATGAGCAGTTCTTC

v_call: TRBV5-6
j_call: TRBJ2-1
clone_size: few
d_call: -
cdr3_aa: CASSLSSAPFFEQFF
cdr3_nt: TGTGCCAGCAGCTTATCTAGCGCCCCGTTTTTTGAGCAGTTCTTC

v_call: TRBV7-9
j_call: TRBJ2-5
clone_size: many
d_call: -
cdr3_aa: CASSFGLVETQYF
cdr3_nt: TGTGCCAGCAGCTTCGGACTTGTAGAGACCCAGTACTTC

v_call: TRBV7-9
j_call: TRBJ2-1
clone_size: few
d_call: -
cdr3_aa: CASSRPGGADNEQFF
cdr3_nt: TGTGCCAGCAGCCGGCCGGGCGGTGCGGACAATGAGCAGTTCTTC

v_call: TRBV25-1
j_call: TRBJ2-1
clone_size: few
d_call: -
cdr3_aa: CASSVGTGGYNEQFF
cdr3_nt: TGTGCCAGCAGTGTCGGGACTGGAGGTTACAATGAGCAGTTCTTC

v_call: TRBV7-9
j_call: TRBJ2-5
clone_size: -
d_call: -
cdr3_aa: CASSLAGGGETQYF
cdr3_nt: TGTGCCAGCAGCTTAGCAGGTGGAGGAGAGACCCAGTACTTC

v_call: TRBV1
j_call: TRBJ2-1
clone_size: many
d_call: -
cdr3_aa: CTSSQDIGIGSGNEQFF
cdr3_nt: TGCACCAGCAGCCAAGACATCGGAATCGGGAGTGGGAATGAGCAGTTCTTC

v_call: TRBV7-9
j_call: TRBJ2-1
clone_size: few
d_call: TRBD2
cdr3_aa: CASSLGTSNNEQFF
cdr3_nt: TGTGCCAGCAGCTTAGGGACTAGTAACAATGAGCAGTTCTTC

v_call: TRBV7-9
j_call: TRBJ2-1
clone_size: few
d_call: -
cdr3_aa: CASGWGRKDEQFF
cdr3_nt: TGTGCCAGCGGATGGGGAAGAAAGGATGAGCAGTTCTTC

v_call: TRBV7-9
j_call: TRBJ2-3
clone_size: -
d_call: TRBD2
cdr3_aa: CASTLSGRGSTDTQYF
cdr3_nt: TGTGCCAGCACTCTTAGCGGGAGGGGTAGCACAGATACGCAGTATTTT

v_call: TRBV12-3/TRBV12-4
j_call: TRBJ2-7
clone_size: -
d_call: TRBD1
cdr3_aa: CASSLMGQGFEQYF
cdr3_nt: TGTGCCAGCAGTTTAATGGGACAGGGTTTCGAGCAGTACTTC

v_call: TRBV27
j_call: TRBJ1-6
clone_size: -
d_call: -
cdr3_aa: CASSPTPRSTLHF
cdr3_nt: TGTGCCAGCAGTCCGACCCCGAGGAGCACCCTCCACTTT

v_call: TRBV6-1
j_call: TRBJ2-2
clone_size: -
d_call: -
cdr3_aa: CASRGTGQTGELFF
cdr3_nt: TGTGCCAGCAGGGGCACAGGGCAGACCGGGGAGCTGTTTTTT

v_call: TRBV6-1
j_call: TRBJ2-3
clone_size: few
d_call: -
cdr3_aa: CASSEAGGTTDTQYF
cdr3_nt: TGTGCCAGCAGTGAAGCGGGCGGCACCACAGATACGCAGTATTTT

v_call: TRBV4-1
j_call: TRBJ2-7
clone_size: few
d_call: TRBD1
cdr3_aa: CASSQFRILQGVNEQYF
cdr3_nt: TGCGCCAGCAGCCAATTCCGGATCTTACAGGGGGTCAACGAGCAGTACTTC

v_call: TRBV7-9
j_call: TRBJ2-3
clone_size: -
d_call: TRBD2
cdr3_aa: CASSLALGLAGADTQYF
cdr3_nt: TGTGCCAGCAGCTTAGCCTTGGGACTAGCGGGAGCAGATACGCAGTATTTT

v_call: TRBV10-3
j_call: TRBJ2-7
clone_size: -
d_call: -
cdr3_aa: CAIRKGDDTYEQYF
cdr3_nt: TGTGCCATCCGGAAGGGGGACGACACCTACGAGCAGTACTTC

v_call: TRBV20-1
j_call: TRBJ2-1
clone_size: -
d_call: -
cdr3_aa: CSAGYSTLREFF
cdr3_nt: TGCAGTGCTGGGTACTCTACCCTTCGGGAGTTCTTC

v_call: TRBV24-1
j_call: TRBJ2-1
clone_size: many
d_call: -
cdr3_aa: CATSDPKGSSYNEQFF
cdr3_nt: TGTGCCACCAGTGATCCGAAGGGGAGCTCCTACAATGAGCAGTTCTTC

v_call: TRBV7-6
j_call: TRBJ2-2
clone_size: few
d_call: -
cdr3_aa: CASSQIVSGELFF
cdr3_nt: TGTGCCAGCAGCCAAATTGTGTCCGGGGAGCTGTTTTTT

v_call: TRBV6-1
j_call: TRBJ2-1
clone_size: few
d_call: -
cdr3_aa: CASWGVAALNEQFF
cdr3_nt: TGTGCCAGCTGGGGAGTAGCGGCCCTCAATGAGCAGTTCTTC

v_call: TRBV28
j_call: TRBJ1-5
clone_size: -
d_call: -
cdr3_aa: CASGSTHQPQHF
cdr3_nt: TGTGCCAGCGGGAGTACGCATCAGCCCCAGCATTTT